This T cell receptor beta chain derives from a study of control samples from healthy donors and cancer patients. The V and J ends lost 5 bases and 3 bases respectively, with 8 bases between them. Germline CDR1 and CDR2: LNHDA and SQIVND (reference sequence). CDR3 length equals 14 residues. Some clones are missing from TCRdb's copy, which holds only in-frame ones; the method was immunoSEQ multiplex PCR. The table includes fewer than 95,000 clones, 85% to 90% detected once. The sample taken for sequencing was blood. The gene calls are TRBV19 and TRBJ1-6; D remains ambiguous. The receptor's source is a woman in her 50s in good health. In nucleotides, the CDR3 is TGTGCCAGTAGTTCCCACAACTATAATTCACCCCTCCACTTT. Translating gives CASSSHNYNSPLHF.